This T cell receptor (beta chain) was observed in a study of T cell changes during pregnancy in multiple sclerosis. TCRdb keeps only in-frame clones here, not all; method: immunoSEQ multiplex PCR. This repertoire shows about 93,000 clones, 75% to 95% found once; its top ten account for 0.9% to 0.95%. The CDR3 consists of 13 residues. V was trimmed by 3 bases and J by 5 bases, leaving 13 bases between them. Germline values: CDR1 SQVTM, CDR2 ANQGSEA. The rearrangement joins TRBV29-1 to TRBJ2-5, with D possibly TRBD2 on 5 matching bases. This TCR derives from a female donor with multiple sclerosis, enrolled in a pregnancy study. This sample comprised peripheral blood, obtained before pregnancy. CDR3 protein: CSVEAGRGETQYF. DNA for the CDR3: TGCAGCGTTGAGGCCGGCCGAGGGGAGACCCAGTACTTC.